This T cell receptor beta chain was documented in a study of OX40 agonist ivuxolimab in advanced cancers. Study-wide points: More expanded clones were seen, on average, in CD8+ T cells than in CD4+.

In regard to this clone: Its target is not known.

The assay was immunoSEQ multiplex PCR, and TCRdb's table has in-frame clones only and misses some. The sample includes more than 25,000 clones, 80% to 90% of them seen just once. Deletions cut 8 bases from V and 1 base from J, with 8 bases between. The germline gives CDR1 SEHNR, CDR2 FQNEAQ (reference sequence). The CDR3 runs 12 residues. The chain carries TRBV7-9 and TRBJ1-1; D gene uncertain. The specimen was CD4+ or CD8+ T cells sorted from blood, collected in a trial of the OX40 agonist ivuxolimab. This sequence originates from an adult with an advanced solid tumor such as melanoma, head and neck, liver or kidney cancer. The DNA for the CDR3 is TGTGCCAGCCGGGCGCAGAACACTGAAGCTTTCTTT. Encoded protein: CASRAQNTEAFF.